This T cell receptor (beta chain) was identified during a study of T cell changes during pregnancy in multiple sclerosis. Germline V gene sequence: CDR1 SGHDT, CDR2 YYEEEE. This CDR3 region has 18 residues. V lost 3 bases and J lost 4; bases outside the gene matches: 19. Here immunoSEQ multiplex PCR was the method, and the copy in TCRdb shows in-frame clones only, minus some. Of tens of thousands of clones listed, more than 85% are singletons. The table lists this clone with a count of one. This chain connects TRBV5-6 to TRBJ2-7; the match to TRBD2 covers 7 bases. The receptor was derived from a female donor with multiple sclerosis, enrolled in a pregnancy study. The sample in question was CD8+ T cells from peripheral blood mononuclear cells, obtained after pregnancy. CDR3 residues: CASSSLGVAGGAGYEQYF. CDR3 DNA: TGTGCCAGCAGCTCCCTAGGGGTAGCGGGTGGGGCGGGGTACGAGCAGTACTTC.